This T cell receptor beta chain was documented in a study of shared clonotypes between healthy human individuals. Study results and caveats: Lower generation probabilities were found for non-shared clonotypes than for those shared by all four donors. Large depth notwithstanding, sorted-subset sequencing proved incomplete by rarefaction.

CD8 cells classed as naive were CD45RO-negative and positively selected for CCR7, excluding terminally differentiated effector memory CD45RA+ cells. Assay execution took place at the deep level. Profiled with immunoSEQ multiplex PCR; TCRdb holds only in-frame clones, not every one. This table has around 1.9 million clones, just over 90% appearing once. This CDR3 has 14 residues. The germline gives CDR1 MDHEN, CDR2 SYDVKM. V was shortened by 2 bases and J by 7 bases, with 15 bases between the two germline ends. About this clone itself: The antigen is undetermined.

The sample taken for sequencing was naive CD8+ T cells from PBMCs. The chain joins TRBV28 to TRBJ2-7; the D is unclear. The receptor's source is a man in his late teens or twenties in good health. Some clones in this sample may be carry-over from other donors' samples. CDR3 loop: CASSLVGSTREQYF. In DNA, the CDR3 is TGTGCCAGCAGTTTAGTGGGATCTACGAGGGAGCAGTACTTC.